The 31 T cell receptor beta chains below were found in one sample sequenced in a study of OX40 agonist ivuxolimab in advanced cancers. Profiling relied on immunoSEQ multiplex PCR, and the TCRdb table lists in-frame clones only, not all of them. The sample contains about 31,000 clones, around 87% of which appear only once. The material sequenced was CD4+ or CD8+ T cells sorted from blood, taken in a trial of the OX40 agonist ivuxolimab. The receptors here all came from an adult with an advanced solid tumor such as melanoma, head and neck, liver or kidney cancer.

In this sample, this clone turned up once. V and J are TRBV10-1 and TRBJ2-3, with 12 nucleotides matching TRBD2. The J segment lost 7 bases and the V segment lost 3 bases, leaving 5 bases of the junction unmatched. There are 15 residues in the CDR3. Germline loops: CDR1 WNHNN, CDR2 SYGVQD (reference sequence). CDR3 in amino acids: CASSEASGGANTQYF. The CDR3 DNA is TGCGCCAGCAGTGAAGCTAGCGGGGGGGCAAATACGCAGTATTTT.

This chain connects TRBV6-5 to TRBJ1-2; a weak D match, TRBD1 (5 bases). CDR3 length: 10 amino acids. Germline lookup yields CDR1 MNHEY and CDR2 SVGAGI. Trimming left V 9 bases short and J 7 bases short, with 9 bases between. The CDR3 DNA sequence: TGTGCCAGAAGTCAGGGTGGCTACACCTTC. Amino acids: CARSQGGYTF.

This chain links TRBV7-6 with TRBJ2-1, with D tentatively TRBD2 (6 bases). The CDR3 consists of 15 residues. The ends were cut back, 3 bases at V and 0 bases at J, with 9 bases in the middle. Germline assignment: CDR1 SGHVS and CDR2 FNYEAQ. The CDR3 protein is CASSLGLNSYNEQFF. The CDR3 DNA reads TGTGCCAGCAGCTTGGGACTGAACTCCTACAATGAGCAGTTCTTC.

The V gene is TRBV30, the J gene TRBJ1-6; possible D gene TRBD1, 6 bases. CDR1 is GTSNPN and CDR2 is SVGIG in the germline V gene (reference sequence). V was cut by 2 bases and J by 13 bases, with 12 bases left in between. The CDR3 has 12 residues. The CDR3 sequence is CAWSLQGWPLHF. The DNA of the CDR3 is TGTGCCTGGAGTCTACAGGGATGGCCCCTCCACTTT.

This rearrangement joins TRBV25-1 to TRBJ2-7, with 7 positions matching TRBD2. Germline-derived CDR1 and CDR2 are MGHDK and SYGVNS. V lost 6 bases to trimming and J lost 3 bases; unmatched junction nucleotides: 17. The CDR3 spans 17 residues. The CDR3 coding sequence is TGTGCCAGCAGGATAGGGGCGGATTGGCGGGACTACTACGAGCAGTACTTC. Translating gives CASRIGADWRDYYEQYF.

The chain joins TRBV4-2 to TRBJ1-2; D gene unclear. The CDR3 runs 16 residues. Deletions cut 4 bases from V and 3 bases from J, with 18 bases between. Germline V gene lookup returns CDR1 LGHNA and CDR2 YNFKEQ. CDR3 sequence reads: CASSLPGPGRDYGYTF. Written as DNA, the CDR3 is TGTGCCAGCAGCCTTCCCGGCCCGGGTCGCGACTATGGCTACACCTTC.

CDR3 bases: TGTGCCAGCAGCTTCTCAAGGGACATCTGGAGCTCTGGAAACACCATATATTTT. Protein: CASSFSRDIWSSGNTIYF. The chain links TRBV7-9 to TRBJ1-3; possibly TRBD1 for D (6 bases). The ends were cut back, 3 bases at V and 0 bases at J, with 18 bases in the middle. The germline V gene has CDR1 SEHNR and CDR2 FQNEAQ (reference sequence). The CDR3 is 18 residues long.

J is TRBJ2-7 and V is TRBV11-2; no clear D gene. The CDR3 spans 13 residues. V was shortened by 5 bases and J by 2 bases, with 10 bases between the two germline ends. CDR1 is SGHAT, CDR2 FQNNGV, per germline. The CDR3 DNA sequence: TGTGCCAGCAGCCATAGTACTGCCTACGAGCAGTACTTC. Translation: CASSHSTAYEQYF.

This clone has just one count. V usage is TRBV2 and J usage is TRBJ2-3; 12 nucleotides line up with TRBD2. Germline lookup yields CDR1 SNHLY and CDR2 FYNNEI. The V segment lost 6 bases and the J segment 2 bases; nucleotides outside the gene matches: 6. There are 16 residues in the CDR3. The CDR3 coding sequence is TGTGCCAGCAGGACTGGGACTAGCGGGTTCACAGATACGCAGTATTTT. Translating it yields CASRTGTSGFTDTQYF.

This rearrangement joins TRBV7-3 to TRBJ2-2; 9 positions agree with TRBD1. The CDR3 is 16 residues long. V shed 2 bases, J shed 1 base, and the junction held 2 bases outside the gene matches. In germline, CDR1 is SGHTA, CDR2 FQGTGA. In DNA, the CDR3 is TGTGCCAGCAGCTTAGGGGGACAGGGGAACACCGGGGAGCTGTTTTTT. This gives the protein CASSLGGQGNTGELFF.

The V gene is TRBV13, the J gene TRBJ2-7; no clear D. V lost 6 bases and J lost 9, with 15 bases in between. Germline CDR1 reads PRHDT; CDR2 reads FYEKMQ (reference sequence). The CDR3 is 12 residues long. The CDR3 spells CASSPDRARQYF. In DNA form, the CDR3 reads TGTGCCAGCAGTCCCGACCGGGCCCGGCAGTACTTC.

The V call is TRBV6-5, the J call TRBJ2-5; D is ambiguous. The CDR3 totals 14 residues. Germline assignment: CDR1 MNHEY and CDR2 SVGAGI. V gave up 0 bases and J gave up 1 base, with 6 bases separating them. The CDR3 nucleotides read TGTGCCAGCAGTTACTCGGACGGCCAAGAGACCCAGTACTTC. This codes for CASSYSDGQETQYF.

The chain links TRBV7-3 to TRBJ1-2; 8 nucleotides line up with TRBD1. Looked up from germline, CDR1 is SGHTA and CDR2 is FQGTGA. After removal of 5 bases from V and 1 base from J, the junction contained 6 bases not matched to a gene. The CDR3 is 15 residues long. The CDR3 protein is CASSLSGGSNYGYTF. Here the CDR3 DNA reads TGTGCCAGCAGCCTGTCAGGGGGCAGTAACTATGGCTACACCTTC.

Written as DNA, the CDR3 is TGCAGCTCTCTTGGGGGCCCGGGGGCCAACGTCCTGACTTTC. As protein: CSSLGGPGANVLTF. This chain connects TRBV29-1 to TRBJ2-6, with D maybe TRBD1 (6 bases). Germline V gives CDR1 SQVTM, CDR2 ANQGSEA. V was shortened by 8 bases and J by 4 bases, with 15 bases between the two germline ends. The CDR3 spans 14 residues.

The rearrangement uses TRBV7-6 and TRBJ1-5; D gene ambiguous. The V gene's germline CDR1 is SGHVS and CDR2 FNYEAQ. The CDR3 has 13 amino acids. V was clipped by 3 bases and J by 4 bases, with 7 bases between them. The CDR3 is CASSFRVNQPQHF. The DNA of the CDR3 is TGTGCCAGCAGCTTTAGGGTGAATCAGCCCCAGCATTTT.

This clone has just one count. The chain joins TRBV7-8 to TRBJ2-7, with D possibly being TRBD1 or TRBD2 (5 bases each). Germline V lookup: CDR1 SGHVS, CDR2 FQNEAQ. The V gene lost 4 bases and the J gene lost 2 bases, with 9 bases spanning the gap. This CDR3 is built from 13 residues. CDR3 nucleotide sequence: TGTGCCAGCAGCTCCGGGGCAGCCTACGAGCAGTACTTC. Its protein product is CASSSGAAYEQYF.

The V call is TRBV4-1, the J call TRBJ1-6; D is ambiguous. Trimming stripped 2 bases from V and 13 bases from J, with 9 bases between. The CDR3 contains 12 residues. The germline gives CDR1 MGHRA, CDR2 YSYEKL. The CDR3 sequence is CASSQPGVPLHF. CDR3 bases: TGCGCCAGCAGCCAACCAGGAGTCCCCCTCCACTTT.

The chain has TRBV21-1 and TRBJ1-5; no DNA check was done on the table's D call, TRBD1. TRBV21-1 is deemed a pseudogene. The CDR3 consists of 17 residues. Here the CDR3 reads CASSPPRFRDSDQPQHF. DNA for the CDR3: TGTGCCAGCAGCCCCCCGAGGTTCAGGGACAGCGATCAGCCCCAGCATTTT.

The rearrangement joins TRBV27 to TRBJ2-1, with TRBD1 matching over 9 bases. CDR1 and CDR2 (germline): MNHEY, SMNVEV (reference sequence). The V gene end was trimmed by 9 bases and the J gene end by 3 bases; junction bases not matched to a gene: 3. CDR3 length: 13 residues. The CDR3 is CASTGQGYNEQFF. In nucleotides, the CDR3 is TGTGCCAGTACGGGACAGGGCTACAATGAGCAGTTCTTC.

V and J are TRBV2 and TRBJ1-3; D gene uncertain. Germline V gives CDR1 SNHLY, CDR2 FYNNEI. CDR3 size: 15 residues. V lost 6 bases and J 4 bases, leaving 16 bases between the germline ends. CDR3 loop: CASSSPMRRGNTIYF. In DNA form, the CDR3 reads TGTGCCAGCAGCTCCCCCATGAGAAGGGGAAACACCATATATTTT.

V usage is TRBV28 and J usage is TRBJ2-7, with unresolved D. CDR1 is MDHEN, CDR2 SYDVKM, per germline. The CDR3 extends over 14 amino acids. V shed 7 bases and J shed 3 bases, with 16 bases lying between them. The CDR3 DNA sequence: TGTGCCAGCATGCCGGAACAGAGGATCTACGAGCAGTACTTC. It yields the protein CASMPEQRIYEQYF. Using reference TRBV28 and TRBJ2-7 for the parts outside the CDR3, the full variable domain is DVKVTQSSRYLVKRTGEKVFLECVQDMDHENMFWYRQDPGLGLRLIYFSYDVKMKEKGDIPEGYSVSREKKERFSLILESASTNQTSMYLCASMPEQRIYEQYFGPGTRLTVT.

The rearrangement links TRBV6-5 to TRBJ1-1; D gene ambiguous. This CDR3 comprises 14 residues. Germline V CDR1 and CDR2: MNHEY, SVGAGI. Trimming took off 6 bases at V and 1 base at J, with 12 bases between the two ends. In DNA form, the CDR3 reads TGTGCCAGCAGCTCCCTGACCGGGAACACTGAAGCTTTCTTT. It translates to CASSSLTGNTEAFF.

This clone was detected once. V gene TRBV4-1 combines with J gene TRBJ1-3, with 8 bases lining up with TRBD1. The junction had 8 bases not matched to a gene; V was cut back by 5 bases and J by 2 bases. The germline V gene encodes CDR1 MGHRA and CDR2 YSYEKL. The CDR3 spans 16 residues. The CDR3 coding sequence is TGCGCCAGCAGCTTACAGGGGGTTCAACCTGGAAACACCATATATTTT. It codes for CASSLQGVQPGNTIYF.

The V gene is TRBV27, the J gene TRBJ1-5, with D unresolved. Germline V gene data show CDR1 as MNHEY and CDR2 as SMNVEV (reference sequence). The CDR3 loop spans 13 amino acids. Trimming left V 5 bases short and J 6 bases short, with 11 bases between. The CDR3 sequence is CASSPRLRQPQHF. CDR3 nucleotide sequence: TGTGCCAGCAGTCCCCGGTTGCGTCAGCCCCAGCATTTT.

The DNA for the CDR3 is TGTGCCAGCAGCTTAACGGGCAGCGGGCTCCATGAGCAGTTCTTC. It specifies CASSLTGSGLHEQFF. The V call is TRBV7-3, the J call TRBJ2-1; D perhaps matches TRBD2 (6 bases). V lost 0 bases to trimming and J lost 8 bases, with 14 bases between them. This CDR3 contains 15 residues. Germline CDR1 and CDR2: SGHTA and FQGTGA.

The sample holds one count of this clone. Written as DNA, the CDR3 is TGTGCCAGCAAAGTGTTAGCGGGAGTTCTAGATACGCAGTATTTT. It translates to CASKVLAGVLDTQYF. The chain uses TRBV2 and TRBJ2-3, with 9 bases identical to TRBD2. V lost 7 bases, J lost 5 bases, and 10 bases stayed unmatched. Per germline, CDR1 SNHLY and CDR2 FYNNEI. This CDR3 spans 15 amino acids.

The V call is TRBV18, the J call TRBJ2-7; 7 bases are shared with TRBD2. CDR1 is KGHSH and CDR2 is LQKENI in the germline V gene. This CDR3 has 18 residues. Trimming removed 8 bases from V and 0 bases from J; junction bases left unmatched: 19. CDR3 DNA sequence: TGTGCCAGCGCCTGGGGGTATAGCGGGTATGATTCCTCCTACGAGCAGTACTTC. Translated, it gives CASAWGYSGYDSSYEQYF.

CDR3 loop: CASTPGGFYEQYF. CDR3 sequence (DNA): TGTGCCAGCACCCCCGGGGGTTTCTACGAGCAGTACTTC. The chain combines TRBV28 with TRBJ2-7, with D tentatively TRBD2 (6 bases). The V and J ends lost 7 bases and 3 bases respectively, with 13 bases between them. This CDR3 region has 13 residues. Germline assignment: CDR1 MDHEN and CDR2 SYDVKM.

V usage is TRBV7-9 and J usage is TRBJ1-1; 8 nucleotides align to TRBD1. The ends lost 8 bases at V and 0 bases at J; junction bases unmatched: 5. The CDR3 is made up of 14 amino acids. Germline CDR1 and CDR2: SEHNR and FQNEAQ (reference sequence). CDR3 DNA sequence: TGTGCCAGCGGTCCGGACAGGGTGAACACTGAAGCTTTCTTT. This gives the protein CASGPDRVNTEAFF.

V usage is TRBV5-1 and J usage is TRBJ2-7; D possibly uses TRBD1 or TRBD2 (5 bases each). Trimming took off 0 bases at V and 7 bases at J, with 11 bases between the two ends. The germline CDR1 and CDR2 sequences are SGHRS and YFSETQ. This CDR3 comprises 13 residues. This CDR3 reads CASSLGTGGEQYF. The CDR3 DNA follows: TGCGCCAGCAGCTTGGGGACTGGGGGAGAGCAGTACTTC.

The J gene is TRBJ2-7, the V gene TRBV7-9; 7 bases match TRBD1. The length of the CDR3 is 14 residues. V dropped 3 bases and J dropped 6; count of bases not matched to a gene: 8. CDR1 is SEHNR and CDR2 is FQNEAQ in the germline V gene (reference sequence). CDR3 protein: CASSLTGYNGEQYF. CDR3 nucleotides: TGTGCCAGCAGCTTGACAGGGTATAACGGCGAGCAGTACTTC.